One TCR beta chain is described in this entry. The entry originates in a study of blood T cell repertoires in COVID-19. Across the study: From the United States, Italy and Spain came samples of acute and convalescent COVID-19. Nucleic acid was either cDNA or gDNA, and it came from T cells, B-cell-depleted T cells, or PBMCs.

This CDR3 is 16 amino acids long. From germline, CDR1 is LGHDT and CDR2 YNNKEL (reference sequence). V lost 5 bases to trimming and J lost 5 bases; unmatched junction nucleotides: 11. Libraries were prepared by immunoSEQ multiplex PCR; TCRdb keeps only in-frame clonotypes and omits some of them. The top ten clones hold around 1.5% of a sample with roughly 110,000 clones, approximately 84% of them seen once. The chain combines TRBV3-1 (or the pseudogene TRBV3-2) with TRBJ1-1; TRBD1 agrees at 10 bases. The specimen was peripheral blood. This receptor was obtained from a man aged 45-65 years with acute or convalescent COVID-19. The CDR3 bases are TGTGCCAGCAGCAAATCGGGGACAGGGGCCTTTACTGAAGCTTTCTTT. Amino acid sequence: CASSKSGTGAFTEAFF.